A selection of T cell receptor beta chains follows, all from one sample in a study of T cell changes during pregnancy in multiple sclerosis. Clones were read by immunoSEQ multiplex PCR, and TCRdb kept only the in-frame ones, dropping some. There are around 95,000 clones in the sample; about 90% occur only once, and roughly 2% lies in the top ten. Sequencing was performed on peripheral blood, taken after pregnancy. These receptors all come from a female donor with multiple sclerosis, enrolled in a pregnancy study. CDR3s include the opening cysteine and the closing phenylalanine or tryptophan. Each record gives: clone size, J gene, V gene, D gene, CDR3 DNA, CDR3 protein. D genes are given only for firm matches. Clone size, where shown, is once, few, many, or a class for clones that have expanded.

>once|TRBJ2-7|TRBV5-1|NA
TGCGCCAGCAGCTCACTAGTTACAAGCTACGAGCAGTACTTC
CASSSLVTSYEQYF
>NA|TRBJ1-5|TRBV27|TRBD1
TGTGCCAGCAGTTTATTGGCGACAGGGTCCCAGCCCCAGCATTTT
CASSLLATGSQPQHF
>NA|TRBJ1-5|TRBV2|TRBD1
TGTGCCAGCAGTGCTCAGGGGGCAGGTCAGCCCCAGCATTTT
CASSAQGAGQPQHF
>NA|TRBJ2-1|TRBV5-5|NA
TGTGCCAGCAGCACAATAACTAGTGATGAGCAGTTCTTC
CASSTITSDEQFF
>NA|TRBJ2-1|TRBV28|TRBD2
TGTGCCAGCAGTAGCCCCGGGACTAGTCTTTCAAATGAGCAGTTCTTC
CASSSPGTSLSNEQFF
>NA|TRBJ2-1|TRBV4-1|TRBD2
TGCGCCAGCAGCCAAGGGACGGGGGGGCCCTACAATGAGCAGTTCTTC
CASSQGTGGPYNEQFF
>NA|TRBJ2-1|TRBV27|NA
TGTGCCAGCAGTTTTGGAACGGGACACGAGCAGTTCTTC
CASSFGTGHEQFF
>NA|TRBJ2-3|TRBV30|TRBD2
TGTGCCTGGAGTGTACTACTAGCGGGAGGGGGCACAGATACGCAGTATTTT
CAWSVLLAGGGTDTQYF
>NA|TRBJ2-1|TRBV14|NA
TGTGCCAGCAGCCTCCTTTCAGGGGTCCCCTACAATGAGCAGTTCTTC
CASSLLSGVPYNEQFF
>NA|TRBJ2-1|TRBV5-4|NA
TGTGCCAGCAGCTTAAGGCGGGGATACAATGAGCAGTTCTTC
CASSLRRGYNEQFF
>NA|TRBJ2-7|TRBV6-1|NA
TGTGCCAGCAGTGAAGCGAGCCAGGGATACGAGCAGTACTTC
CASSEASQGYEQYF
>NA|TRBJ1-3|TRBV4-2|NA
TGTGCCAGCAGCCAAGATCGGGGGGCTGGAAACACCATATATTTT
CASSQDRGAGNTIYF
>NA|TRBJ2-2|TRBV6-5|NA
TGTGCCAGCAGTTACGGTTCGGGTCCCGGGGAGCTGTTTTTT
CASSYGSGPGELFF
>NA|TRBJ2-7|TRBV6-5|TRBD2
TGTGCCAGCAGTTACTCTGGCGGGGAGGGTGAGCAGTACTTC
CASSYSGGEGEQYF
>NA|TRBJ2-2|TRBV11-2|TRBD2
TGTGCCAGCAGCTCTGGGGGGACTAGCGTCTCGGAGTACAGGGAGCTGTTTTTT
CASSSGGTSVSEYRELFF
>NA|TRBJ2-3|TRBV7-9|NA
TGTGCCAGCGGGGCTCTAACAGGGCAAGATACGCAGTATTTT
CASGALTGQDTQYF
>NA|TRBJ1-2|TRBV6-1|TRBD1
TGTGCCAGCAGCTCAGGGGGCGCGGGCTATGGCTACACCTTC
CASSSGGAGYGYTF
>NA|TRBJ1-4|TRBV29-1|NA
TGCAGCGTTGGGCAGTCGAGGGCCCTCGGTGAAAAACTGTTTTTT
CSVGQSRALGEKLFF
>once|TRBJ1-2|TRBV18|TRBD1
TGTGCCAGCTCACCGAAGGTCCGGGACAGGGGGTTTAATGGCTACACCTTC
CASSPKVRDRGFNGYTF
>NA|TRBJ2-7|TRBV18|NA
TGTGCCAGCTCACCGAGGGACACAAGCTCCTACGAGCAGTACTTC
CASSPRDTSSYEQYF
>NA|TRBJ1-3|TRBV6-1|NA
TGTGCCAGCAGTGTGGGCAGCTCTGGAAACACCATATATTTT
CASSVGSSGNTIYF
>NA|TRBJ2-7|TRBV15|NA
TGTGCCACCAGCAGACCTCCTACCTACGAGCAGTACTTC
CATSRPPTYEQYF
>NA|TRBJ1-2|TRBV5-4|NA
TGTGCCAGCAGCTTGCAAATAACAGATGGTGATGGCTACACCTTC
CASSLQITDGDGYTF